The T cell receptor beta chain described here comes from a study of blood T cell repertoires in COVID-19. Study details: Acute-phase and convalescent COVID-19 samples originated in the United States, Italy and Spain.

Germline CDR1 and CDR2: LGHDT and YNNKEL (reference sequence). This CDR3 is built from 15 residues. V lost 4 bases to trimming and J lost 7 bases, with 20 bases between them. Two negative PCRs, clearance, or symptom resolution had been documented for recovered Cohort 3 donors. The data were produced by immunoSEQ multiplex PCR, yet TCRdb's version contains in-frame clones alone and is incomplete. The sample includes roughly 330,000 clones, more than 70% of them seen just once. The sample consisted of PBMCs or T cells enriched from blood (not recorded which). This TCR was sampled from a woman in her 30s who had recovered from COVID-19. The genes are TRBV3-1 (or the pseudogene TRBV3-2) and TRBJ2-7; perhaps TRBD2 as D (5 bases). The CDR3 DNA reads as TGTGCCAGCAGCCTTTCGTGGACTGGCGTCTTTGAGCAGTACTTC. Translating it yields CASSLSWTGVFEQYF.